Below, one T cell receptor (beta chain) is given with its context. What this receptor recognizes is not known. One base away there is no much larger clone; base qualities are not given. These data come from a study of cytomegalovirus exposure and HLA in healthy donors (dated by TCRdb to 2016 to 2017). Some background on the complete study: In an earlier analysis of approximately 640 of the donors, 250 to 350 Gb of sequence data and 90 million to 120 million unique TCR beta sequences from roughly 200 million T cells were reported. Among about 400 genotyped donors of the cohort, an average of around 240,000 unique TCR beta nucleotide sequences was sequenced per donor, of which roughly 17% were non-productive. A later genetic analysis took genome-wide SNP genotypes for 398 of the 666 donors and used that subset as a discovery cohort. Class I and class II HLA loci were covered by the typing at four-digit resolution. A later analysis re-analyzed previously published TCR beta repertoires from roughly 600 donors and added high-resolution HLA genotyping to study TCR occurrence patterns. In addition to the first cohort of about 650 subjects, a separate validation cohort of 130 or so different subjects was used. The study aimed to test whether signatures of past pathogen exposure could be identified by cataloging public T cell receptors. All discovery cohort repertoires had been generated using a single sequencing platform. The study used immunosequencing to profile the T cell repertoires of 600 to 850 subjects and linked those repertoires to cytomegalovirus serostatus. The number of donors typed differed by locus, with 629-630 for A, B, C, DRB1 and DQB1, around 500 for DQA1, over 600 for DPA1, and about 450 for DPB1. Of the approximately 400 genotyped donors, 81% fell in the genetic ancestry cluster associated with self-reported Caucasian donors. To predict cytomegalovirus infection status, the study combined high-throughput TCR immunosequencing, statistical association of individual TCRs with disease status, and machine learning. About 320 gigabases of sequencing data and approximately 93 million unique TCR sequences were included in an early release covering roughly 700 HLA-typed donors. Roughly five DR-DQ haplotypes were treated as single units for association and clustering because of strong linkage in the cohort. In the later analysis, no new phenotypic data were used to find candidate immune exposures; instead, reliance was placed on TCR beta sequences and their occurrence across donors. Donor age, sex, ethnicity and CMV serostatus were compiled together with the repertoire data. An earlier analysis of about 620 of the donors applied high-throughput TCR beta sequencing to assess whether each TCR beta V gene segment acted as functional or pseudogenic. Paper-wide results and their limitations: The only immune exposure information available for the cohort was CMV serostatus. In the study, 164 TCR beta chains were listed as associated with cytomegalovirus. In a later analysis, the rate of TCR association differed among HLA loci, with DRB1 alleles having the most associated TCRs and HLA-C alleles having the fewest. The presence/absence analyses assumed that sequencing depth was roughly uniform across donors, and that assumption may not be true. In both the original and validation cohorts, the classifier was reported to diagnose cytomegalovirus status with high specificity and sensitivity. The sequencing pipeline was judged likely to have produced a cluster of highly shared sequence variants as a technical artifact. The earlier analysis of nearly 600 of the donors excluded approximately 15 rarely observed V segments, including chromosome 9 orphons, because counts were too low. A later analysis found that most CMV-associated TCR beta chains appeared HLA-restricted, with HLA associations seemingly driven largely by CMV exposure. In a later analysis, HLA-associated TCR beta chains showed more clonal expansion and lower generation probabilities than non-associated chains that were equally common. A further reported finding was that TCR beta sequences accurately predicted the HLA-A and HLA-B alleles for most subjects in the first cohort. Across donors, most TCR sequences were observed very rarely, whereas some public TCRs were present in many individuals. In a later genetic analysis, a missense DCLRE1C variant was associated with V-gene and J-gene trimming of TCR beta chains, and the association was replicated in an independent cohort. Only TCR beta chains were sequenced in this cohort, and the absence of alpha or paired-chain data limited detectable features. In vitro tests confirmed that a few of the cytomegalovirus-associated TCR beta chains recognize cytomegalovirus antigens. According to the authors, the approach could potentially be generalized to other disease states and immunological phenotypes. Because some donors lacked HLA typing at each locus, the association tests relied only on the typed subset. Correlated functional status among segregating V segments might be attributable to linkage disequilibrium, but an unknown experimental factor could not be ruled out. In a later analysis, over 15,000 TCR beta sequences were associated with specific HLA alleles at a false discovery rate of 0.05. A later analysis reported that several top co-occurrence clusters appeared linked to parvovirus B19, influenza, CMV and Epstein-Barr virus. When HLA alleles, especially DR and DQ, strongly co-occurred, TCR associations were difficult to assign to individual alleles. A later genetic analysis reported fewer N-insertions in productive TCRs among donors in an Asian-associated ancestry cluster than the roughly 670-donor mean. An earlier analysis of some 560 of the donors showed that most TCR beta V segments appeared in productive rearrangements either about 87% or about 30% of the time, which broadly matched IMGT annotations.

Library preparation employed the immunoSEQ multiplex PCR assay. The multiplex PCR relied on a mix of 60 forward primers for TCR Vbeta segments and 13 reverse primers for TCR Jbeta segments. Amplification of the CDR3 region of rearranged TCR beta genes was performed with a multiplex PCR assay on genomic DNA. On the Illumina HiSeq System, the amplified TCR beta libraries were sequenced as 87-base-pair reads. Regarding the original processing steps: Across the roughly 640 repertoires, a later analysis counted 78 million or so unique TCR beta chains, approximately 10 million of which were shared by at least two donors. To remove PCR and sequencing errors, raw reads were error-corrected and collapsed into unique sequences using a nearest-neighbor algorithm that merged closely related sequences. CDR3 sequences were aligned to IMGT reference sequences to assign V, D and J gene segments. Each retained sequence needed at least a six-nucleotide match to both a V gene segment and a J gene segment. A rearrangement counted as productive if the CDR3 had no stop codons and remained in frame with V and J, and every other rearrangement counted as non-productive. CDR3 was defined according to IMGT convention as the region running from the second conserved V-encoded cysteine to the conserved J-encoded phenylalanine. In an earlier analysis of around 540 of the donors, sequences lacking an unambiguous match to a single V gene segment were excluded. In an earlier analysis of 587 of the donors, V segments were called functional above 56.7% productive rearrangements and were called segregating when the between-donor standard deviation exceeded 5%. A statistical classification framework was built to diagnose cytomegalovirus status from the catalog of TCR beta chain sequences. V and J gene assignment, in a later analysis, came from comparing TCR nucleotide sequences with IMGT/GENE-DB human TR gene sequences. In a later analysis, CDR3 sequences and most-parsimonious VDJ recombination scenarios were assigned using the TCRdist pipeline. A later analysis defined each TCR beta chain by its CDR3 amino acid sequence plus V-gene family, and excluded reads lacking a unique V-gene family. A later analysis removed 592 highly shared, low-generation-probability nucleotide sequences to deal with suspected cross-contamination and a sequencing artifact. A later analysis calculated a clonal expansion index for each public chain from normalized within-repertoire ranks of inferred template counts. Generation probabilities in a later analysis came from a VDJ recombination model fitted to out-of-frame rearrangements, and those results were checked against IGoR. A later analysis scored TCR-TCR, TCR-HLA and TCR-CMV co-occurrence with hypergeometric tests, applying a repertoire-size bias correction to TCR pairs. To estimate false discovery rates, a later analysis permuted the HLA or CMV assignments 20 times. In a later analysis, co-occurring TCRs were grouped with DBSCAN, and TCRdist sequence similarity was added when clustering was performed within HLA-allele-positive subsets. Co-occurrence clustering excluded repertoires with fewer than 30,000 or more than 120,000 public chains, plus five with anomalous nucleotide sharing. Entries here come from immuneACCESS through TCRdb and include only in-frame sequences with V and J called. Some clones fail to appear in such tables; in the studies checked, an unresolved V gene covers under half of the shortfall, and the cause of the remainder is unknown. The D gene and trimming were derived from the DNA, and the V and J assignments and clone size from that table. The sample records around 120,000 clones, roughly 82% of which are singletons. Together, the top ten hold around 10% of the sample.

The cohort was made up of 666 healthy bone marrow donors. At the time of sampling, all cohort members were nominally healthy, though unrecorded immune exposures were likely present. The donor was CMV seropositive and belonged to the group of 250 to 300 seropositive cohort members. Every donor gave a peripheral blood sample, and the peripheral blood mononuclear cells from that sample were used for TCR beta sequencing. The Qiagen DNeasy Blood Extraction Kit was used to extract genomic DNA from the blood cell samples. The origin of this receptor is a male donor in good health and CMV-seropositive. The source material was PBMCs.

The sequenced DNA: TGTGCCAGCAGCCCCTCGGGACTAGCGGGAGCGACGAATGAGCAGTTCTTC. Its protein is CASSPSGLAGATNEQFF. The rearrangement joined TRBV7-2 to TRBJ2-1; TRBD2 fits 14 bases in the junction. Per the germline V gene, SGHTA is the CDR1 and FQGNSA is the CDR2. Inclusive of the bounding cysteine and phenylalanine, the CDR3 is 17 residues long. CDR3 DNA is the only sequence kept; it has 51 bases, read in frame from the first base. Clipping removes 5 bases from V and 7 bases from J, with 10 as the unmatched junction base count.